These 23 T cell receptor beta chains came from one sample sequenced in a study of pediatric ulcerative colitis. During colonoscopy, one to two rectal pinch biopsies were collected. The repertoire was sequenced with immunoSEQ multiplex PCR; TCRdb's copy has only in-frame clones and lacks some. The sample yields 23,000 or so clones, roughly two thirds seen once. Sequencing was performed on gut tissue. The receptor source for this set is a boy between 10 and 17 years old with severe ulcerative colitis.

This clone was detected a few times. This chain links TRBV7-2 with TRBJ2-7, with D hard to call. Germline assignment: CDR1 SGHTA and CDR2 FQGNSA. V was clipped by 5 bases and J by 4 bases, with 18 bases between them. The CDR3 loop spans 15 amino acids. CDR3 sequence (DNA): TGTGCCAGCAGCCAAGACGCCATTAGACGGTACGAGCAGTACTTC. Translation: CASSQDAIRRYEQYF.

V and J are TRBV7-9 and TRBJ2-7; no definite D call. The V end was cut by 0 bases, the J end by 4 bases, with 4 bases between. This CDR3 region has 12 residues. The germline gives CDR1 SEHNR, CDR2 FQNEAQ (reference sequence). The CDR3, as DNA: TGTGCCAGCAGCTTAGCGATGTACGAGCAGTACTTC. Translation: CASSLAMYEQYF.

V gene TRBV30 combines with J gene TRBJ2-2; D gene unclear. CDR1 is GTSNPN, CDR2 SVGIG, per germline (reference sequence). There are 12 residues in the CDR3. V was shortened by 6 bases and J by 2 bases, with 7 bases between the two germline ends. CDR3 sequence reads: CACPSNTGELFF. The CDR3 coding sequence is TGTGCCTGCCCATCCAACACCGGGGAGCTGTTTTTT. The whole variable domain, filled in from reference TRBV30 and TRBJ2-2, reads SQTIHQWPATLVQPVGSPLSLECTVEGTSNPNLYWYRQAAGRGLQLLFYSVGIGQISSEVPQNLSASRPQDRQFILSSKKLLLSDSGFYLCACPSNTGELFFGEGSRLTVL.

This sequence joins TRBV7-2 and TRBJ1-5; D gene uncertain. Trimming took 3 bases from V and 2 from J, leaving 5 bases between them. Germline loops: CDR1 SGHTA, CDR2 FQGNSA. This CDR3 spans 13 amino acids. CDR3 nucleotide sequence: TGTGCCAGCAGCTTGAGGGGCAATCAGCCCCAGCATTTT. This codes for CASSLRGNQPQHF.

Here the CDR3 reads CASSDSTYEQYF. CDR3 sequence (DNA): TGTGCCAGCAGCGATAGCACCTACGAGCAGTACTTC. This chain joins TRBV11-2 and TRBJ2-7; D is unresolved. Germline-derived CDR1 and CDR2 are SGHAT and FQNNGV. There are 12 residues in the CDR3. Trimming removed 5 bases from V and 2 bases from J, with 7 bases in between.

The DNA of the CDR3 is TGTGCCAGCAGCCACGCGGGTTACAATGGCTACACCTTC. Translated: CASSHAGYNGYTF. The genes are TRBV7-8 and TRBJ1-2; D not resolved. V shed 5 bases and J shed 6 bases, with 13 bases lying between them. CDR1 SGHVS and CDR2 FQNEAQ come from the germline V gene. This CDR3 is 13 amino acids long.

The CDR3 nucleotides are TGTGCCAGCAGCTATAGGGGGCTAAGCACAGATACGCAGTATTTT. It codes for CASSYRGLSTDTQYF. The chain uses TRBV11-2 and TRBJ2-3, with 7 bases identical to TRBD1. CDR3 length equals 15 residues. V lost 4 bases, J lost 0 bases, and 4 bases stayed unmatched. Germline V gene lookup returns CDR1 SGHAT and CDR2 FQNNGV.

V usage is TRBV19 and J usage is TRBJ1-1; tentatively, D is TRBD1 (5 bases). CDR1 is LNHDA, CDR2 SQIVND, per germline (reference sequence). The germline V and J ends were trimmed by 1 base and 12 bases, with 12 bases remaining between them. The CDR3 runs to 12 residues. The CDR3, as DNA: TGTGCCAGTAGTATAGTCGGGGGGGACTCTTTCTTT. This codes for CASSIVGGDSFF.

The DNA of the CDR3 is TGCGCCAGCAGCCAAGATGAAGGGGTGGTCCGGGACCGTTCTTACTTC. Protein: CASSQDEGVVRDRSYF. This chain uses TRBV4-1 with TRBJ2-5, with D tentatively TRBD1 or TRBD2 (5 bases each). Germline CDR1 is MGHRA and CDR2 is YSYEKL. The CDR3 has 16 residues. Trimming left V 0 bases short and J 14 bases short, with 25 bases between.

The chain joins TRBV4-1 to TRBJ2-7; 7 positions match TRBD2. Germline V gene data show CDR1 as MGHRA and CDR2 as YSYEKL. V was pared by 0 bases and J by 3 bases, with 5 bases of the junction left unmatched. The CDR3 contains 15 residues. CDR3 coding DNA: TGCGCCAGCAGCCAAGATCGGGGGGTTAACTACGAGCAGTACTTC. This translates into CASSQDRGVNYEQYF.

This rearrangement joins TRBV6-6 to TRBJ2-1; the D call may be TRBD1 or TRBD2 (5 bases each). CDR3 length: 16 amino acids. Trimming shortened V by 6 bases and J by 8 bases, and 23 bases separated the two germline ends. Germline CDR1 MNHNY, CDR2 SVGAGI (reference sequence). The DNA for the CDR3 is TGTGCCAGCAGCACACCATCGGGACGGTCGAGCCATGAGCAGTTCTTC. As protein: CASSTPSGRSSHEQFF.

This clone is labeled as medium-sized. J is TRBJ2-1 and V is TRBV4-1; D ambiguous. Trimming cost V 4 bases and J 9 bases, with 16 bases left between them. The germline CDR1 and CDR2 sequences are MGHRA and YSYEKL. The CDR3 totals 14 residues. The DNA of the CDR3 is TGCGCCAGCAGCCCCATTCCCCTCCGGGTTGAGCAGTTCTTC. This translates into CASSPIPLRVEQFF.

This clone appeared a single time. This chain links TRBV19 with TRBJ2-3; D is possibly TRBD2 (6 bases). CDR1 is LNHDA and CDR2 is SQIVND in the germline V gene (reference sequence). The CDR3 is made up of 15 amino acids. V lost 5 bases and J lost 4, with 16 bases in between. The DNA of the CDR3 is TGTGCCAGTAGTCGCCGGGACTCATCGGCAGATACGCAGTATTTT. Encoded protein: CASSRRDSSADTQYF.

V and J are TRBV4-1 and TRBJ2-7; 7 bases align to TRBD1. The germline V gene has CDR1 MGHRA and CDR2 YSYEKL. CDR3 length: 13 amino acids. V lost 5 bases to trimming and J lost 2 bases; unmatched junction nucleotides: 3. The CDR3 region is CASSATGAYEQYF. Written as DNA, the CDR3 is TGCGCCAGCAGCGCAACAGGGGCCTACGAGCAGTACTTC.

The chain employs TRBV18 and TRBJ1-1; D gene uncertain. CDR1 is KGHSH and CDR2 is LQKENI in the germline V gene. The length of the CDR3 is 13 residues. V was shortened by 6 bases and J by 6 bases, with 14 bases between the two germline ends. Here the CDR3 DNA reads TGTGCCAGCTCTCCAACAGTCCCGGCTGAAGCTTTCTTT. It encodes CASSPTVPAEAFF.

The chain has TRBV4-3 and TRBJ1-1; D might be TRBD1 (6 bases). With 0 bases removed from V and 9 bases from J, the gap between germline ends came to 17 bases. CDR1 and CDR2 from the germline V gene are LGHNA and YSLEER. This CDR3 region has 15 residues. In DNA, the CDR3 is TGCGCCAGCAGCCAAGACAAGGGCATTGGGACAAAAGCTTTCTTT. Translating gives CASSQDKGIGTKAFF.

In this sample, this clone turned up once. The chain carries TRBV6-6 and TRBJ1-2; D remains unclear. Between the trimmed V and J ends, which lost 7 bases and 8 bases, there was a span of 11 bases. CDR3 length: 11 residues. Germline V lookup: CDR1 MNHNY, CDR2 SVGAGI (reference sequence). CDR3 nucleotides: TGTGCCAGCACCCGGGAGCGGGGCTACACCTTC. This encodes CASTRERGYTF.

The genes are TRBV6-4 and TRBJ2-2; a weak D match, TRBD1 (6 bases). This CDR3 region has 20 residues. Trimming stripped 2 bases from V and 2 bases from J, with 24 bases between. Germline V CDR1 and CDR2: MRHNA, SNTAGT. The CDR3, as DNA: TGTGCCAGCAGTGACCCTATGAATACAGGGTTAGAGGGTAACACCGGGGAGCTGTTTTTT. It yields the protein CASSDPMNTGLEGNTGELFF.

The chain couples TRBV6-6 to TRBJ1-2; the D is unclear. V lost 6 bases, J lost 2 bases, and 13 bases lay in between. The CDR3 loop spans 14 amino acids. In germline, CDR1 is MNHNY, CDR2 SVGAGI (reference sequence). CDR3 in DNA: TGTGCCAGCAGGCCCGCACAGCGGAACTATGGCTACACCTTC. It yields the protein CASRPAQRNYGYTF.

This chain connects TRBV9 to TRBJ2-6; no firm D call. The ends were cut back, 0 bases at V and 0 bases at J, with 7 bases in the middle. The CDR3 is made up of 16 amino acids. The germline V gene has CDR1 SGDLS and CDR2 YYNGEE. CDR3 sequence reads: CASSVALGSGANVLTF. The CDR3 bases are TGTGCCAGCAGCGTAGCTCTTGGCTCTGGGGCCAACGTCCTGACTTTC.

The chain employs TRBV9 and TRBJ2-3; TRBD1 aligns across 8 bases. Germline lookup yields CDR1 SGDLS and CDR2 YYNGEE. The CDR3 loop spans 15 amino acids. J gave up 4 bases and V 0 bases, and 4 bases lay outside the gene matches. CDR3 residues: CASSVEQGEADTQYF. CDR3 DNA sequence: TGTGCCAGCAGCGTAGAACAGGGGGAGGCAGATACGCAGTATTTT.

The chain joins TRBV19 to TRBJ2-1, with 7 bases identical to TRBD2. CDR1 and CDR2 (germline): LNHDA, SQIVND (reference sequence). CDR3 size: 16 residues. The V gene end was trimmed by 2 bases and the J gene end by 8 bases; junction bases not matched to a gene: 12. CDR3 bases: TGTGCCAGTAGTATATTTGGAGCGGGGTTATTAGATGAGCAGTTCTTC. Its protein product is CASSIFGAGLLDEQFF.

This chain joins TRBV15 and TRBJ2-7; 11 bases are a match to TRBD1. The CDR3 runs to 17 residues. CDR1 is LNHNV, CDR2 YYDKDF, per germline (reference sequence). The ends lost 0 bases at V and 3 bases at J; junction bases unmatched: 7. The CDR3 DNA reads as TGTGCCACCAGCAGAGATTTTGCCGGGACAGGGGGCTACGAGCAGTACTTC. Its translation: CATSRDFAGTGGYEQYF.